The present T cell receptor (beta chain) was sequenced within a study of blood T cell repertoires in COVID-19. Turning to the study itself: Researchers got acute and convalescent COVID-19 samples from the United States, Italy and Spain.

Source study methods: How many nucleated cells were present was estimated from reference gene primer amplification. Using immunoSEQ multiplex PCR, the repertoire was profiled, and TCRdb retains in-frame clones only, with some absent. Clone size and V and J calls were adopted from that table, with D and trimming inferred from the DNA. The data contain roughly 80,000 clones, around 84% of them seen just once; the ten biggest clones take up approximately 3.3%. This clonotype was sampled from a man in his fifties or sixties with acute or convalescent COVID-19. The sequenced material came from peripheral blood.

Written as DNA, the CDR3 is TGTGCCAGCAGCCCCCGGACAGGGCCGGGGGAGACCCAGTACTTC. Its protein is CASSPRTGPGETQYF. This chain connects TRBV7-3 to TRBJ2-5; 8 nucleotides match TRBD1. The V segment lost 5 bases and the J segment 5 bases; nucleotides outside the gene matches: 10. CDR3 size: 15 residues. Germline loops: CDR1 SGHTA, CDR2 FQGTGA.